This T cell receptor beta chain derives from a study of blood T cell repertoires in COVID-19. Some clones are missing from TCRdb's copy, which holds only in-frame ones; the method was immunoSEQ multiplex PCR. The sample contains about 190,000 clones, more than 70% of which appear only once. V lost 5 bases, J lost 1 base, and 6 bases stayed unmatched. This CDR3 contains 16 residues. Germline values: CDR1 SGHDT, CDR2 YYEEEE. This sequence originates from a man aged 18 to 35 with active or convalescent COVID-19. The sample taken for sequencing was peripheral blood. This chain links TRBV5-6 with TRBJ1-6; TRBD1 aligns across 7 bases. The CDR3 loop is CASRGRDSSYNSPLHF. The CDR3 DNA sequence: TGTGCCAGCAGGGGCAGGGACAGTTCCTATAATTCACCCCTCCACTTT.